This T cell receptor (beta chain) was sequenced during a study of read filtering for tumor transcriptome and immune sequencing (dated by TCRdb to 2020 to 2021). General notes on the study: Of the patients in the cohort, approximately 17 were male and 14 to 15 were female, and their mean age was approximately 71 years, with a range of roughly 47 to 80. Under revised international staging, roughly 8 patients fell into R-ISS I, more than 15 into R-ISS II and roughly 7 into R-ISS III. Whole-transcriptome libraries were prepared with the TruSeq RNA Access Library Prep Kit after DNase treatment. TCR-region mapped reads per sample ranged from about 4 to 10.27 million with IR-seq versus only roughly 75 to 1,300 with RNA-seq. The study compared TCR repertoires from targeted immune repertoire sequencing and bulk whole-transcriptome sequencing run on the same bone marrow samples. A main aim was a read-filtering strategy for immune repertoire data, specifically whether clonotypes supported by a single read should be removed.

Overall study outcomes, separate from this receptor: The sorted CD138-negative fraction was composed of a mixed bone marrow immune population rather than of purified T cells. The correlation between IR-seq and RNA-seq shared clonotype proportions was increased by removal of single-read clonotypes. Compared with RNA-seq, IR-seq captured clonotypes at much higher depth and more reliably, and a smaller IR-seq throughput was enough to identify most shared clonotypes. In IR-seq, single-read clonotypes were approximately 80% of clonotypes but approximately 3.5% of total reads; in RNA-seq they were around 75% of clonotypes and approximately 40% of reads.

Every patient had bone marrow sampled at the time of active disease. Ficoll-Hypaque density gradient centrifugation was used to isolate bone marrow mononuclear cells. Myeloma plasma cells were removed and CD138-negative cells were obtained by negative selection following labeling with CD138 magnetic microbeads on a MACS separator. Flow cytometry on an Attune NxT with CD138 antibodies was used to check the purity of the isolated cells. Total RNA was extracted using TRIzol reagent and was quantified on a NanoDrop spectrophotometer. For each patient, the CD138-negative bone marrow sample underwent paired RNA-seq and IR-seq. TCR libraries were built from 400 ng RNA with the Immunoverse kit, using molecular barcoded adaptors covering alpha/delta and beta/gamma chains. TCR library preparation used the same RNA that went into transcriptome sequencing. TCR libraries were sequenced on an Illumina HiSeq 4000 with 2 x 150 cycles. Regarding the original processing steps: TCR reads were aligned to human V, D, J and C references and assembled into CDR3 clonotypes with MiXCR, including quality filtering and error correction. The tcR package in R was used for analysis of clonotype counts and gene usage diversity. Raw mapping reads were checked after the RNA-seq reads had been mapped by STAR aligner version 2.5.3a onto the human GRCh37 genome. To test the effect of sequencing depth on detected clonotypes, IR-seq fastq files were randomly downsampled using Seqtk 1.3. The public reads were reanalyzed by TCRdb: fastp trimming at Q25, MiXCR alignment, in-frame beta chains only. Rows with a matching CDR3 protein are joined into one entry that keeps the most common DNA and genes. These V and J calls originate from TCRdb's pipeline instead of the authors' own analysis. The sample profile shows fewer than 150,000 distinct CDR3 sequences; roughly 13% of them were found once. Approximately 10% of the sample is taken by the ten largest.

This clonotype was counted at least ten times. Its antigen remains undetermined. No base quality values were provided; no much bigger clone lies one nucleotide off. Source material: a population of CD138-negative cells sorted from bone marrow. The sample's cell subset or site, from its label and the paper: bone marrow mononuclear cells depleted of CD138+ plasma/myeloma cells by negative magnetic selection. The sequence derives from a donor at least 40 years old with multiple myeloma.

CDR3 sequence: CASSITRGNLAFF. In nucleotides, the sequence is TGCGCCAGCAGCATAACAAGGGGAAACCTGGCTTTCTTT. The V and J genes are TRBV5-1 and TRBJ1-1; the D gene is perhaps TRBD1, on 5 matching bases. At the junction V is shortened by 4 bases and J by 11 bases, with 18 bases in between. CDR1 and CDR2 were assigned from the germline V gene as SGHRS and YFSETQ. From the cysteine up to the phenylalanine, the CDR3 has a length of 13 residues. The CDR3 DNA has 39 bases and is translated from base 1.